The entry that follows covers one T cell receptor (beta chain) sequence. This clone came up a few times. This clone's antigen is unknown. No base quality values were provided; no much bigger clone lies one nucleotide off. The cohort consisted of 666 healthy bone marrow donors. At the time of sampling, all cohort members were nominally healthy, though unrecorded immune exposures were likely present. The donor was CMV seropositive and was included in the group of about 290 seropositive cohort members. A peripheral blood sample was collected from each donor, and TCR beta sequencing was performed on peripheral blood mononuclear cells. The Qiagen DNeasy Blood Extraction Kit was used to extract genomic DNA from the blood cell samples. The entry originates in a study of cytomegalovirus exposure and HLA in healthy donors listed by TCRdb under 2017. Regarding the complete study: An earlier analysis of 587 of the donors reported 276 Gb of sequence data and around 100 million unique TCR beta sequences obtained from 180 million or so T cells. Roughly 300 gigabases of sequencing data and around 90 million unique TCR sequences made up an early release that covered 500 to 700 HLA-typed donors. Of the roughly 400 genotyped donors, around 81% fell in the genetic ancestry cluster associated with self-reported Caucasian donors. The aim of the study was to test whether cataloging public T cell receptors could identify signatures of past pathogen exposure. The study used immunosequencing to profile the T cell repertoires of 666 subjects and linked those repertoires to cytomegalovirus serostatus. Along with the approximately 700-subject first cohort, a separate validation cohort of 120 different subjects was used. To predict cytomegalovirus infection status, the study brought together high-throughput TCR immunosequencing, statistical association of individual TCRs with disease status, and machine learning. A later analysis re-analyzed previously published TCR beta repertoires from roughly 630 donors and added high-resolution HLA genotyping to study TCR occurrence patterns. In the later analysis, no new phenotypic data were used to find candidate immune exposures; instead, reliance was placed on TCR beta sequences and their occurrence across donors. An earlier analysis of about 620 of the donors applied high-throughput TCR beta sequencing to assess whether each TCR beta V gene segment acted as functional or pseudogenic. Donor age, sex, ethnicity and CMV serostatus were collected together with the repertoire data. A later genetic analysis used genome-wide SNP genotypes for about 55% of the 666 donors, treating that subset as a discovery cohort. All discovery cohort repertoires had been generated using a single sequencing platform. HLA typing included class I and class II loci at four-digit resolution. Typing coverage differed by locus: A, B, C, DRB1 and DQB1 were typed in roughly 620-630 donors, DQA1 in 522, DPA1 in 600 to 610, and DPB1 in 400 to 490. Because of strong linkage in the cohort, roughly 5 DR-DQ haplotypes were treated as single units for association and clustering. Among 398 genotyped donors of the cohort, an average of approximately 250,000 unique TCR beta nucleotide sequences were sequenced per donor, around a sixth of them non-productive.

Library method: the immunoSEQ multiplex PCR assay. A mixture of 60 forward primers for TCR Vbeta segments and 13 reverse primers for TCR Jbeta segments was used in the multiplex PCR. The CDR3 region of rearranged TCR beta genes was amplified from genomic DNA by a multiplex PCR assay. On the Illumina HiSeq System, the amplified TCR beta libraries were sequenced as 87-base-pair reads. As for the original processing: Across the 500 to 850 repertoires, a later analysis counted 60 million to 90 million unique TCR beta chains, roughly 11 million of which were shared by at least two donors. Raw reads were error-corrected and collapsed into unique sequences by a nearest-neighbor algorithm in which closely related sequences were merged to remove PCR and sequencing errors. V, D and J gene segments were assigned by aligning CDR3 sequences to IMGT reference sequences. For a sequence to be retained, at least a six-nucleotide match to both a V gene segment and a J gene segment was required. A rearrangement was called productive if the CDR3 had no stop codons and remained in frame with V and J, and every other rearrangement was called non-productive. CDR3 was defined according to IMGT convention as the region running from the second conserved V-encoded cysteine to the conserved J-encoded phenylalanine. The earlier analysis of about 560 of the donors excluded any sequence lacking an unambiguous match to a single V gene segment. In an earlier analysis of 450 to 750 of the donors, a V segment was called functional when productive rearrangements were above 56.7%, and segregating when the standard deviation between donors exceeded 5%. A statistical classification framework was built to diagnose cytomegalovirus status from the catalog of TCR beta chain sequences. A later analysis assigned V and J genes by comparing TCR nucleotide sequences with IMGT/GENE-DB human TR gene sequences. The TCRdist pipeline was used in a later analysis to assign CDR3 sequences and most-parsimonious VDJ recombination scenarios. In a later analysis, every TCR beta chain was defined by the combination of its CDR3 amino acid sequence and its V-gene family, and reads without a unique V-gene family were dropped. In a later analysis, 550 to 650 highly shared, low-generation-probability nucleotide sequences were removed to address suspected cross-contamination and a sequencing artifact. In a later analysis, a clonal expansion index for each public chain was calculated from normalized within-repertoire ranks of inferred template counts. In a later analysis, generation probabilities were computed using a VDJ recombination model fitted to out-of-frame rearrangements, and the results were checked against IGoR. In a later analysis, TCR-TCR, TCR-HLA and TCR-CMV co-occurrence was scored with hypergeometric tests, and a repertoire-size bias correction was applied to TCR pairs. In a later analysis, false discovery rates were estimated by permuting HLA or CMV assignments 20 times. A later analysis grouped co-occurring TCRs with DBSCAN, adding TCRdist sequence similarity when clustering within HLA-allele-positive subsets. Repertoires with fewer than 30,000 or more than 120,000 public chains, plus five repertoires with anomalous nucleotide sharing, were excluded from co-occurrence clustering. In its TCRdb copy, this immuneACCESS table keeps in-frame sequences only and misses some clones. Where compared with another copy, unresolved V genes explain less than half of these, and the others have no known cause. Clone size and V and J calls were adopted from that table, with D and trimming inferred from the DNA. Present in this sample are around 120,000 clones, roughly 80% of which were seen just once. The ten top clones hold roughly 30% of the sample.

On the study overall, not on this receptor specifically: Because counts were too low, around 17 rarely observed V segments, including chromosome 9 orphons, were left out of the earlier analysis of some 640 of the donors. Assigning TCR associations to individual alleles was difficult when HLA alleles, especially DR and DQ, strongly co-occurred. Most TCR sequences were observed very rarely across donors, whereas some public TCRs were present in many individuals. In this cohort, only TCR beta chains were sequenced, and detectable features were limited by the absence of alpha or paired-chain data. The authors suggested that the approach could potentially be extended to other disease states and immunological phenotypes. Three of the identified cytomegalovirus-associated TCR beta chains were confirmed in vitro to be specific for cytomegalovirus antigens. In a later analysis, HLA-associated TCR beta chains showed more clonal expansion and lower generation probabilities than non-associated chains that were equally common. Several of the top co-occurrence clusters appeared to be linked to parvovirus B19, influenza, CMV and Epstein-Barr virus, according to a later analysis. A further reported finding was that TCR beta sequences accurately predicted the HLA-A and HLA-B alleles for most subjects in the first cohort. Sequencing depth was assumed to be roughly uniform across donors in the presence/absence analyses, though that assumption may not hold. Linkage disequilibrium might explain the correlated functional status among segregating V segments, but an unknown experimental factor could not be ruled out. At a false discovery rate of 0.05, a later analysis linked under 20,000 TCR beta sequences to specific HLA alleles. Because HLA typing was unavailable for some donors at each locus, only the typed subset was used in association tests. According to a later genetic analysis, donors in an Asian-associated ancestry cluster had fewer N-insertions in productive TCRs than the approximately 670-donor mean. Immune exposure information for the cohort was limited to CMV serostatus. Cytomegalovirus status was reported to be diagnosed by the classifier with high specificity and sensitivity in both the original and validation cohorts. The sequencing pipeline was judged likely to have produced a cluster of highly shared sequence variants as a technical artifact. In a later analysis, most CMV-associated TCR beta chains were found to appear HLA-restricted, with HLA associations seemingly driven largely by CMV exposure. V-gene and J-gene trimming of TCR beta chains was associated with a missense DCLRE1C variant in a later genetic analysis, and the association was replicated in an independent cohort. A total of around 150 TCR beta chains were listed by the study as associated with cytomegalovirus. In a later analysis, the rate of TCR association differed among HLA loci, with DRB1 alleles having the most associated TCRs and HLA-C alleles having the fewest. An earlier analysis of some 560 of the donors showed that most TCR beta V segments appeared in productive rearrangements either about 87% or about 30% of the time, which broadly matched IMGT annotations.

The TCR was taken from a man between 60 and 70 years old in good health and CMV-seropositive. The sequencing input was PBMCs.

The CDR3 protein: CASSFGDYYGYTF. The bases read TGTGCCAGCAGCTTTGGAGATTACTATGGCTACACCTTC. This chain joins TRBV5-8 to TRBJ1-2; there is no confident call for the D gene. The germline V gene gives CDR1 as SGHTS and CDR2 as YDEGEE. Trimming costs V 2 bases and J 3 bases, and their ends lie 8 bases apart. Reading from cysteine to phenylalanine, the CDR3 counts 13 amino acids. CDR3 DNA only is kept here, 39 bases in frame from base 1.